The clone carrying this T cell receptor (beta chain) has just a few counts. Construction of the TCR beta libraries employed iRepertoire HTBI primers in conjunction with Arm-PCR of CDR3 regions. In TCRdb, the multiplex PCR reads were re-called with MiXCR into one record per CDR3 protein. Of some 340,000 distinct CDR3 sequences in the sample, approximately 25% are singletons; the top ten hold around 30%. V lost 6 bases and J lost 3, with 7 bases in between. Germline CDR1 reads SGHRS; CDR2 reads YFSETQ. The CDR3 has 11 residues. The data were taken from a study of regulatory T cells in long-lasting Graves disease. Specified time point: persistent/refractory GD, antithyroid drugs over 5 years with positive TRAb. RNA from PBMCs was the source of the TCR library.

The gene calls are TRBV5-1 and TRBJ2-7; tentative D call: TRBD1 (6 bases). Sequencing was performed on peripheral blood mononuclear cells (PBMCs), taken when the disease was refractory, from a patient treated with antithyroid drugs. The source is a woman between 40 and 50 years old with Graves disease. The DNA of the CDR3 is TGCGCCAGCACGGACAGCTACGAGCAGTACTTC. As protein: CASTDSYEQYF.